One TCR beta chain is described in this entry. This record belongs to a study of blood T cell repertoires in COVID-19. Study-level information: The United States, Italy and Spain provided the acute and convalescent COVID-19 samples. PBMCs, B-cell-depleted T cells, or T cells provided the cDNA or gDNA that made up the material.

As processed by the authors: How many nucleated cells were present was estimated from reference gene primer amplification. The protocol was immunoSEQ multiplex PCR, while the TCRdb copy is restricted to in-frame clones and leaves out a portion. V and J calls plus clone size are reproduced from that table; the DNA served to infer D and trimming. This sample yields about 35,000 clones, of which more than 70% are seen a single time; 35% to 45% belongs to the top ten. The CDR3 consists of 13 residues. Trimming left V 5 bases short and J 1 base short, with 8 bases between. Germline V gene sequence: CDR1 WNHNN, CDR2 SYGVQD (reference sequence).

The sample was peripheral blood. The gene calls are TRBV10-1 and TRBJ1-1; D is perhaps TRBD1 (5 bases). The sequence was obtained from a man in his fifties or sixties with active or convalescent COVID-19. CDR3 sequence reads: CASSPTANTEAFF. The CDR3 DNA sequence: TGCGCCAGCAGTCCGACAGCGAACACTGAAGCTTTCTTT.